These 3 T cell receptor beta chains originate from one sample sequenced in a study of blood T cell repertoires in COVID-19. The method was immunoSEQ multiplex PCR; TCRdb's version includes in-frame clones alone and lacks a portion of them. Of about 210,000 clones in the sample, 85% are singletons; the top ten hold roughly 2.2%. The sequenced material came from peripheral blood. The receptors shown here come from a woman aged 70-85 years with COVID-19, enrolled during active disease.

The chain employs TRBV2 and TRBJ2-7; TRBD2 is a possible D gene (5 bases). Germline V gene data show CDR1 as SNHLY and CDR2 as FYNNEI. V was trimmed by 3 bases and J by 5 bases, leaving 14 bases between them. The CDR3 is made up of 14 amino acids. CDR3 loop: CASSDRRQFHEQYF. The CDR3 region has the DNA TGTGCCAGCAGTGATAGGAGGCAGTTCCACGAGCAGTACTTC. Variable domain in full (rest from reference TRBV2 and TRBJ2-7): EPEVTQTPSHQVTQMGQEVILRCVPISNHLYFYWYRQILGQKVEFLVSFYNNEISEKSEIFDDQFSVERPDGSNFTLKIRSTKLEDSAMYFCASSDRRQFHEQYFGPGTRLTVT.

The chain carries TRBV9 and TRBJ1-4, with D hard to call. V dropped 3 bases and J dropped 1 base, with 13 bases sitting between them. Per the germline V gene, CDR1 is SGDLS and CDR2 is YYNGEE. The CDR3 extends over 16 amino acids. CDR3 coding DNA: TGTGCCAGCAGCGGGGGAGACGGTGGAACTAATGAAAAACTGTTTTTT. Protein: CASSGGDGGTNEKLFF.

CDR3 protein: CAGRVDPRGYSPLHF. The CDR3 nucleotides read TGTGCCGGGCGAGTCGACCCAAGGGGATATTCACCCCTCCACTTT. V gene TRBV5-5 combines with J gene TRBJ1-6, with D maybe TRBD1 (5 bases). From germline, CDR1 is SGHKS and CDR2 YYEKEE (reference sequence). The CDR3 contains 15 residues. Trimming removed 10 bases at V and 8 bases at J, with 22 bases between.